One sample yielded the 23 T cell receptor beta chains listed below, sequenced in a study of T cells in Graves' hyperthyroidism and ophthalmopathy. Authors of the study amplified TCR beta CDR3 regions from RNA transcripts. Using the HTBI primer set, a first-round RT-PCR was run on the TCR CDR3. One entry per CDR3 protein, called by TCRdb with MiXCR from the multiplex PCR reads. The sample includes 300,000 to 400,000 distinct CDR3 sequences, roughly 18% seen only once; the top ten take less than 65%. What was sequenced was blood. The receptors come from a woman between 50 and 59 years old with Graves' hyperthyroidism.

This chain uses TRBV6-1 with TRBJ2-5, with 7 bases matching TRBD2. V trimming: 7 bases; J trimming: 5 bases; junction bases outside the gene matches: 13. Germline assignment: CDR1 MNHNS and CDR2 SASEGT. The CDR3 covers 15 residues. The CDR3 protein is CASKWGGGSGETQYF. As DNA, the CDR3 is TGTGCCAGCAAATGGGGAGGCGGGAGTGGGGAGACCCAGTACTTC.

The V and J genes are TRBV29-1 and TRBJ2-3; 11 bases agree with TRBD2. The CDR3 length is 19 residues. The germline V gene has CDR1 SQVTM and CDR2 ANQGSEA. Germline trimming cut 7 bases from V and 0 bases from J; bases unmatched to any gene: 18. DNA for the CDR3: TGCAGCGCCGAATCGGCGACAGGGATAGCGGGGGGGAGCACAGATACGCAGTATTTT. Its translation is CSAESATGIAGGSTDTQYF.

This clonotype has a handful of counts. The CDR3 spells CSVERADHTDTQYF. CDR3 in DNA: TGCAGCGTTGAAAGAGCGGATCACACAGATACGCAGTATTTT. The chain employs TRBV29-1 and TRBJ2-3, with D possibly TRBD2 on 5 matching bases. The germline gives CDR1 SQVTM, CDR2 ANQGSEA. The CDR3 extends over 14 amino acids. The germline V and J ends were trimmed by 2 bases and 2 bases, with 11 bases remaining between them.

This clonotype was counted a few times. DNA for the CDR3: TGTGCCAGCAGCTTAGTTCCAGGTCTTCTTGGCTACACCTTC. Translation gives CASSLVPGLLGYTF. V is TRBV11-2 and J is TRBJ1-2; D ambiguous. CDR3 length: 14 amino acids. The V end lost 1 base, the J end lost 7 bases, and 13 bases lay between the germline ends. The V gene's germline CDR1 is SGHAT and CDR2 FQNNGV. The full variable domain, in which reference TRBV11-2 and TRBJ1-2 provide the parts outside the CDR3, is EAGVAQSPRYKIIEKRQSVAFWCNPISGHATLYWYQQILGQGPKLLIQFQNNGVVDDSQLPKDRFSAERLKGVDSTLKIQPAKLEDSAVYLCASSLVPGLLGYTFGSGTRLTVV.

This clonotype occurred many times. J is TRBJ2-3 and V is TRBV28; a weak D match, TRBD2 (7 bases). The ends were cut back, 3 bases at V and 8 bases at J, with 15 bases in the middle. The germline V gene has CDR1 MDHEN and CDR2 SYDVKM. The CDR3 length is 14 residues. Here the CDR3 reads CASSLRGRAGTQYF. CDR3 sequence (DNA): TGTGCCAGCAGTTTGAGGGGGAGGGCCGGTACGCAGTATTTT.

The chain's CDR3 is CSARAPVQTDTQYF. In DNA, the CDR3 is TGCAGTGCTAGGGCCCCTGTGCAAACAGATACGCAGTATTTT. The V call is TRBV20-1, the J call TRBJ2-3; no clear D gene. CDR3 length: 14 amino acids. Germline CDR1 and CDR2: DFQATT and SNEGSKA (reference sequence). Trimming took off 3 bases at V and 3 bases at J, with 13 bases between the two ends.

This clonotype came up many times. This chain links TRBV5-1 with TRBJ2-3, with 8 bases that match TRBD1. The CDR3 contains 16 residues. Germline CDR1 is SGHRS and CDR2 is YFSETQ. The V segment lost 0 bases and the J segment 2 bases; nucleotides outside the gene matches: 5. In nucleotides, the CDR3 is TGCGCCAGCAGCTTGGCGACAGGGGAACACACAGATACGCAGTATTTT. Translation gives CASSLATGEHTDTQYF.

For this clonotype: Since a much larger clone is just one base distant, this may be a read error. The chain is built from TRBV12-3 or TRBV12-4 and TRBJ1-1, with D possibly being TRBD1 (5 bases). V shed 1 base and J shed 3 bases, with 12 bases lying between them. This CDR3 has 15 amino acids. CDR3 amino acids: CASSLEGEGYTEAFF. CDR3 sequence (DNA): TGTGCCAGCAGTTTAGAGGGAGAGGGGTACACTGAAGCTTTCTTT.

This clonotype was detected a few times. V is TRBV5-6 and J is TRBJ2-1; 13 positions agree with TRBD2. The CDR3 totals 15 residues. The germline gives CDR1 SGHDT, CDR2 YYEEEE. V dropped 4 bases and J dropped 9; count of bases not matched to a gene: 7. The CDR3 spells CASSTGTSGMIEQFF. Written as DNA, the CDR3 is TGTGCCAGCAGCACCGGGACTAGCGGGATGATTGAGCAGTTCTTC.

J is TRBJ2-2 and V is TRBV4-1, with no clear D. Trimming took 4 bases from V and 7 from J, leaving 7 bases between them. This CDR3 is 12 amino acids long. In germline, CDR1 is MGHRA, CDR2 YSYEKL. The CDR3 nucleotides read TGCGCCAGCAGCCCCGGTGTCGGGGAGCTGTTTTTT. The encoded protein is CASSPGVGELFF.

The chain carries TRBV29-1 and TRBJ1-1; D is undetermined. V lost 1 base to trimming and J lost 6 bases, with 9 bases between them. The CDR3 is made up of 12 amino acids. The germline CDR1 and CDR2 sequences are SQVTM and ANQGSEA. The CDR3 protein is CSVEGDGAEAFF. The DNA of the CDR3 is TGCAGCGTTGAAGGAGATGGCGCTGAAGCTTTCTTT.

The CDR3 reads CASSQGWGGSGTPETQYF. CDR3 coding DNA: TGCGCCAGCAGCCAAGGTTGGGGGGGATCCGGGACCCCAGAGACCCAGTACTTC. The genes are TRBV4-1 and TRBJ2-5; 7 bases fit TRBD2. CDR1 and CDR2 (germline): MGHRA, YSYEKL. With 1 base clipped from V and 4 bases from J, the junction kept 15 bases outside the gene matches. The CDR3 loop spans 18 amino acids.

This clonotype was observed many times. This sequence joins TRBV2 and TRBJ1-6; D ambiguous. CDR3 length: 15 residues. Germline CDR1 and CDR2: SNHLY and FYNNEI. V dropped 2 bases and J dropped 8 bases, with 13 bases sitting between them. The CDR3 bases are TGTGCCAGCAGTGAATCGGCAGACTCTTATTCACCCCTCCACTTT. This gives the protein CASSESADSYSPLHF. Full variable domain (rest looked up from reference TRBV2 and TRBJ1-6): EPEVTQTPSHQVTQMGQEVILRCVPISNHLYFYWYRQILGQKVEFLVSFYNNEISEKSEIFDDQFSVERPDGSNFTLKIRSTKLEDSAMYFCASSESADSYSPLHFGNGTRLTVT.

The chain links TRBV2 to TRBJ2-1; TRBD2 matches 8 bases. Germline trimming cut 6 bases from V and 0 bases from J; bases unmatched to any gene: 4. The length of the CDR3 is 15 residues. CDR1 and CDR2 from the germline V gene are SNHLY and FYNNEI. CDR3 protein: CASRRLASSYNEQFF. The CDR3 DNA follows: TGTGCCAGCAGGAGACTAGCGAGCTCCTACAATGAGCAGTTCTTC. Combining the CDR3 with reference TRBV2 and TRBJ2-1 gives the whole variable domain EPEVTQTPSHQVTQMGQEVILRCVPISNHLYFYWYRQILGQKVEFLVSFYNNEISEKSEIFDDQFSVERPDGSNFTLKIRSTKLEDSAMYFCASRRLASSYNEQFFGPGTRLTVL.

The chain recombines TRBV10-3 with TRBJ2-1; 10 bases align to TRBD2. This CDR3 contains 14 residues. J gave up 7 bases and V 4 bases, and 4 bases lay outside the gene matches. CDR1 is ENHRY and CDR2 is SYGVKD in the germline V gene. CDR3 sequence (DNA): TGTGCCATCAGTGCCGGACTAGCGGATAATGAGCAGTTCTTC. It codes for CAISAGLADNEQFF.

Written as DNA, the CDR3 is TGCGCCAGCAGCCAAGATCGGGACTATACGAACACCGGGGAGCTGTTTTTT. This encodes CASSQDRDYTNTGELFF. This chain connects TRBV4-1 to TRBJ2-2; 7 bases are shared with TRBD2. Germline V gene data show CDR1 as MGHRA and CDR2 as YSYEKL. This CDR3 spans 17 amino acids. V was pared by 0 bases and J by 0 bases, with 4 bases of the junction left unmatched.

This clonotype appeared a few times. This chain joins TRBV6-5 and TRBJ1-4; 9 bases map to TRBD1. The CDR3 runs 15 residues. From germline, CDR1 is MNHEY and CDR2 SVGAGI. With V trimmed by 0 bases and J by 5 bases, 1 base remained unmatched. The DNA for the CDR3 is TGTGCCAGCAGTTACTCCGGGACAGGGAATGAAAAACTGTTTTTT. It codes for CASSYSGTGNEKLFF.

The chain couples TRBV27 to TRBJ1-1; TRBD1 matches at 7 bases. CDR1 is MNHEY, CDR2 SMNVEV, per germline (reference sequence). The trim removed 5 bases at V and 10 bases at J, leaving 10 bases unmatched. This CDR3 spans 13 amino acids. The CDR3 nucleotides are TGTGCCAGCAGTCCGCGACAGGGACCCCCAGCTTTCTTT. It codes for CASSPRQGPPAFF.

The V and J genes are TRBV11-2 and TRBJ1-5; D not resolved. The CDR3 covers 14 residues. CDR1 is SGHAT, CDR2 FQNNGV, per germline. Trimming removed 0 bases at V and 5 bases at J, with 8 bases between. The CDR3 loop is CASSLEGPYQPQHF. CDR3 DNA sequence: TGTGCCAGCAGCTTAGAAGGGCCATATCAGCCCCAGCATTTT.

This sequence joins TRBV6-5 and TRBJ1-1; weak D call: TRBD1 (5 bases). The germline gives CDR1 MNHEY, CDR2 SVGAGI. V lost 2 bases to trimming and J lost 4 bases, with 11 bases between them. The CDR3 is 14 amino acids. CDR3 in DNA: TGTGCCAGCAGTTACGGGACCTGGGGCACTGAAGCTTTCTTT. It is translated as CASSYGTWGTEAFF.

This clonotype was recorded once. The V and J genes are TRBV20-1 and TRBJ1-2, with 11 bases identical to TRBD1. The germline gives CDR1 DFQATT, CDR2 SNEGSKA (reference sequence). This CDR3 is 13 amino acids long. V shed 5 bases and J 5 bases; nucleotides not matched to a gene: 4. The CDR3 reads CSAQGTGGYGYTF. In DNA form, the CDR3 reads TGCAGTGCTCAAGGGACAGGGGGATATGGCTACACCTTC.

J is TRBJ2-3 and V is TRBV20-1, with unresolved D. CDR1 is DFQATT and CDR2 is SNEGSKA in the germline V gene (reference sequence). CDR3 length equals 14 residues. The germline V and J ends were trimmed by 5 bases and 2 bases, with 14 bases remaining between them. CDR3 in amino acids: CSALLLQFTDTQYF. As DNA, the CDR3 is TGCAGTGCTCTACTACTCCAATTCACAGATACGCAGTATTTT.

CDR3 sequence: CASSQDLAGDETQYF. CDR3 DNA: TGTGCCAGCAGCCAAGATCTGGCGGGAGATGAGACCCAGTACTTC. The V call is TRBV3-1, the J call TRBJ2-5, with TRBD2 matching over 7 bases. The germline V gene has CDR1 LGHDT and CDR2 YNNKEL (reference sequence). V shed 0 bases, J shed 5 bases, and the junction held 6 bases outside the gene matches. The CDR3 is made up of 15 amino acids.